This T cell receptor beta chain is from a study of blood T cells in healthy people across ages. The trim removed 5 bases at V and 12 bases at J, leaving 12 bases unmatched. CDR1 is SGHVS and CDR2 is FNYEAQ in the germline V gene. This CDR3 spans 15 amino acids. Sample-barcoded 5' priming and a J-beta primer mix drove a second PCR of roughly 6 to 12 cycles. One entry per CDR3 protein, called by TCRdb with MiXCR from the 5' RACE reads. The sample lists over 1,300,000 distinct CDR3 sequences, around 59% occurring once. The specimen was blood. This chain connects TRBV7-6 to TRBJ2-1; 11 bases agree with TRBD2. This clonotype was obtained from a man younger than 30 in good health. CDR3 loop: CASSRSGGALVWQFF. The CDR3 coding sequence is TGTGCCAGCAGCCGTAGCGGGGGGGCCTTGGTATGGCAGTTCTTC.